The clone carrying this T cell receptor (beta chain) was picked up a small number of times. Its antigen is still unknown. TCRdb reprocessed the 5' RACE reads with MiXCR, giving one entry per CDR3 protein. Here the sample spans fewer than 60,000 distinct CDR3 sequences, more than 6.5% being singletons. This entry comes from a study of spatial heterogeneity in lung cancer. At the level of the study: Where they were available, follow-up PBMC samples were sequenced, at a median of around 24 months after resection.

Trimming left V 2 bases short and J 2 bases short, with 9 bases between. Looked up from germline, CDR1 is DFQATT and CDR2 is SNEGSKA (reference sequence). CDR3 size: 13 residues. The sample's time point: blood at routine non-recurrence follow-up after resection. Researchers sequenced whole RNA taken from tumor, nontumor lung or frozen PBMC without sorting. Whole-study findings and limits: Among blood samples, ubiquitous expanded tumor TCRs appeared more at resection than at follow-up.

The receptor comes from a female donor with early-stage non-small cell lung cancer. The chain has TRBV20-1 and TRBJ1-1, with a weak D call TRBD1 (5 bases). Specimen: PBMCs, collected at follow-up. The CDR3 bases are TGCAGTGCTAGACTACAGGTAAACACTGAAGCTTTCTTT. Its protein is CSARLQVNTEAFF.